Presented here are 21 T cell receptor delta chains from one specimen sequenced in a study of Vδ1+ human thymocytes. Study observations and caveats: Highly polyclonal TRG and TRD repertoires with Gaussian CDR3 length distributions appeared in thymus.

No antigen is known for these receptors. Extracted RNA was reverse transcribed into cDNA. The CDR3 regions were amplified by multiplex PCR from V-gene primers to a constant-region primer. TCRdb called clones anew from the multiplex PCR reads with CATT. Of over 65,000 delta-chain clones in the sample, roughly a third are singletons; the top ten hold under 0.3%. Sequenced sample: Vdelta1+ gamma-delta thymocytes from the thymus. This sample's subset: FACS-sorted CD3+ TCRalphabeta- TCRVdelta1+ TCRVdelta2- thymocytes. The receptors were gathered from a boy under two years old who had congenital heart surgery.

This clone was seen only once. V gene TRDV1 combines with J gene TRDJ1; D is perhaps TRDD3 (6 bases). V lost 2 bases and J 8 bases, leaving 36 bases between the germline ends. The CDR3 totals 21 residues. CDR1 and CDR2 (germline): TSWWSYY, QGS. The CDR3 region is CALGEILRWGLRTLCLGKLIF. The CDR3 DNA reads TGTGCTCTTGGGGAAATCCTGAGATGGGGGCTACGTACCCTCTGTCTCGGCAAACTCATCTTT.

The V call is TRDV1, the J call TRDJ1, with 8 bases identical to TRDD3. Germline V gene sequence: CDR1 TSWWSYY, CDR2 QGS. This CDR3 is 28 amino acids long. V trimming: 6 bases; J trimming: 0 bases; junction bases outside the gene matches: 45. The CDR3 DNA reads as TGTGCTCTTGGATACCTGGTCCCAGCCTCCTCCTTCTCCTCGGCTGGGGGACCGAGACGTACTCACACCGATAAACTCATCTTT. Protein: CALGYLVPASSFSSAGGPRRTHTDKLIF.

V usage is TRDV1 and J usage is TRDJ1, with D maybe TRDD3 (5 bases). Trimming left V 2 bases short and J 7 bases short, with 29 bases between. The CDR3 contains 19 residues. Germline V gene data show CDR1 as TSWWSYY and CDR2 as QGS. CDR3 bases: TGTGCTCTTGGGGAAATAACTAGGGGAAGATACTGGTACCGGCCTAAACTCATCTTT. Translated, it gives CALGEITRGRYWYRPKLIF.

A word on this clone: Other DNA sequences from this sample encode an identical CDR3 as well. V usage is TRDV1 and J usage is TRDJ1, with D tentatively TRDD3 (5 bases). Germline values: CDR1 TSWWSYY, CDR2 QGS. The CDR3 extends over 19 amino acids. V was cut by 0 bases and J by 3 bases, with 23 bases left in between. CDR3 bases: TGTGCTCTTGGGGAACTCGTTCGGGATCCACCGCTCGGGGCCGATAAACTCATCTTT. Encoded protein: CALGELVRDPPLGADKLIF.

In its sample, this clone was seen a few times. The chain has TRDV1 and TRDJ1; 8 bases are a match to TRDD3. This CDR3 has 20 amino acids. Germline V gene sequence: CDR1 TSWWSYY, CDR2 QGS. Trimming removed 3 bases from V and 0 bases from J; junction bases left unmatched: 18. The CDR3 sequence: CALGDSLPTGGQRYTDKLIF. The CDR3 DNA follows: TGTGCTCTTGGGGATAGCCTTCCCACTGGGGGTCAAAGATACACCGATAAACTCATCTTT.

The gene calls are TRDV1 and TRDJ1; weak D call: TRDD2 (6 bases). Trimming shortened V by 0 bases and J by 0 bases, and 23 bases separated the two germline ends. This CDR3 has 20 residues. Germline values: CDR1 TSWWSYY, CDR2 QGS. This CDR3 reads CALGELYPTGKRVYTDKLIF. DNA of the CDR3: TGTGCTCTTGGGGAACTTTATCCTACGGGGAAACGGGTATACACCGATAAACTCATCTTT.

J is TRDJ1 and V is TRDV1; 12 positions match TRDD3. V shed 2 bases, J shed 7 bases, and the junction held 26 bases outside the gene matches. The CDR3 has 22 residues. CDR1 is TSWWSYY and CDR2 is QGS in the germline V gene. The CDR3 DNA sequence: TGTGCTCTTGGGGAAGGGCCGCCGGCCTACTTTACTGGGGGATACATCGGTTCTAAACTCATCTTT. Protein: CALGEGPPAYFTGGYIGSKLIF.

The rearrangement uses TRDV1 and TRDJ1; 10 bases are a match to TRDD3. With 5 bases clipped from V and 2 bases from J, the junction kept 20 bases outside the gene matches. This CDR3 is built from 20 residues. Per germline, CDR1 TSWWSYY and CDR2 QGS. In DNA form, the CDR3 reads TGTGCTCTTGGGCTCCATCCCCTTGGCCCGTCTGGGGGATATACCGATAAACTCATCTTT. It encodes CALGLHPLGPSGGYTDKLIF.

The chain links TRDV1 to TRDJ1; TRDD3 matches 7 bases. The CDR3 runs 20 residues. V was clipped by 2 bases and J by 0 bases; unmatched bases: 18. CDR1 and CDR2 from the germline V gene are TSWWSYY and QGS. The CDR3 sequence: CALGEEWFYSRGIHTDKLIF. The DNA of the CDR3 is TGTGCTCTTGGGGAAGAGTGGTTCTACTCGAGAGGGATACACACCGATAAACTCATCTTT.

The V gene is TRDV1, the J gene TRDJ1; 9 nucleotides line up with TRDD3. This CDR3 is built from 17 residues. CDR1 TSWWSYY and CDR2 QGS come from the germline V gene. V trimming: 5 bases; J trimming: 0 bases; junction bases outside the gene matches: 10. Here the CDR3 DNA reads TGTGCTCTTGGGATACTGGGGGAGACTCCGCACACCGATAAACTCATCTTT. Translated: CALGILGETPHTDKLIF.

The sample holds a few counts of this clone. The chain recombines TRDV1 with TRDJ1, with 8 nucleotides matching TRDD3. The CDR3 consists of 19 residues. Germline CDR1 and CDR2: TSWWSYY and QGS. The V and J ends lost 5 bases and 0 bases, in that order; junction bases with no gene match: 17. The CDR3 loop reads CALGIPTTGGREDTDKLIF. The CDR3 nucleotides read TGTGCTCTTGGGATCCCTACTACTGGGGGGCGAGAAGACACCGATAAACTCATCTTT.

About this clone itself: A junction end diverges from the germline sequence, so it may reflect a read error. The chain combines TRDV1 with TRDJ1; the match to TRDD3 covers 12 bases. CDR1 is TSWWSYY, CDR2 QGS, per germline. CDR3 length equals 21 residues. The CDR3 loop is CALGPFRCRIPTGGYTDKLIF. CDR3 nucleotide sequence: TGTGCTCTTGGGCCATTTCGGTGTCGGATCCCCACTGGGGGATACACCGATAAACTAATCTTT.

J is TRDJ1 and V is TRDV1; 13 nucleotides align to TRDD3. The CDR3 is 26 amino acids. V lost 3 bases to trimming and J lost 1 base; unmatched junction nucleotides: 32. Germline CDR1 reads TSWWSYY; CDR2 reads QGS. The CDR3 nucleotides read TGTGCTCTTGGGGACCCCCCCGGGTCCGGCGGGAGGATTTACTGGGGGATACGAGAGGGCACCGATAAACTCATCTTT. Its translation is CALGDPPGSGGRIYWGIREGTDKLIF.

The chain joins TRDV1 to TRDJ1; D possibly corresponds to TRDD3 (5 bases). Trimming removed 8 bases at V and 5 bases at J, with 30 bases between. CDR3 size: 18 residues. The V gene's germline CDR1 is TSWWSYY and CDR2 QGS. CDR3 in DNA: TGTGCTCTTACCAGCAACTTCAGGGGGCTGGGCAGGAGGGATAAACTCATCTTT. It codes for CALTSNFRGLGRRDKLIF.

With regard to this clone: Distinct nucleotide sequences in the sample also encode this CDR3. The chain couples TRDV1 to TRDJ1, with D perhaps matching TRDD2 (7 bases). The germline V and J ends were trimmed by 3 bases and 0 bases, with 38 bases remaining between them. CDR1 is TSWWSYY and CDR2 is QGS in the germline V gene. The CDR3 extends over 24 amino acids. CDR3 DNA sequence: TGTGCTCTTGGGGATCCACCTGGGGCCTTCCTCAATTGGAGGGGGAACCTTTACACCGATAAACTCATCTTT. Translation gives CALGDPPGAFLNWRGNLYTDKLIF.

A few counts support this clone. This chain connects TRDV1 to TRDJ1; TRDD3 matches at 9 bases. CDR3 length equals 22 residues. The trim removed 1 base at V and 3 bases at J, leaving 24 bases unmatched. Germline CDR1 is TSWWSYY and CDR2 is QGS. CDR3 sequence (DNA): TGTGCTCTTGGGGAACGCCTAATACCGGGGGATACATCCCTCCTTACGGCCGATAAACTCATCTTT. Amino acids: CALGERLIPGDTSLLTADKLIF.

The chain has TRDV1 and TRDJ1; 7 bases fit TRDD2. V was clipped by 3 bases and J by 0 bases; unmatched bases: 40. This CDR3 contains 27 residues. Germline V gene data show CDR1 as TSWWSYY and CDR2 as QGS. CDR3 residues: CALGDGRLAFLRPSGQYTILHTDKLIF. CDR3 bases: TGTGCTCTTGGGGACGGGAGATTGGCCTTCCTGCGCCCGTCTGGCCAGTATACTATCCTCCACACCGATAAACTCATCTTT.

The V call is TRDV2, the J call TRDJ1; D call uncertain. This CDR3 is 13 amino acids long. Germline V gene sequence: CDR1 GEAIGNYY, CDR2 EKD. Trimming stripped 5 bases from V and 1 base from J, with 10 bases between. For the CDR3, the DNA is TGTGCCTGTGGGATGGGTTCCACCGATAAACTCATCTTT. Translating it yields CACGMGSTDKLIF.

Only a few counts were recorded for this clone. The V gene is TRDV1, the J gene TRDJ1; D uncertain. Germline lookup yields CDR1 TSWWSYY and CDR2 QGS. Deletions cut 0 bases from V and 1 base from J, with 9 bases between. The CDR3 contains 15 residues. The CDR3 loop reads CALGELVGPTDKLIF. CDR3 DNA: TGTGCTCTTGGGGAACTCGTAGGGCCCACCGATAAACTCATCTTT.

The chain is built from TRDV1 and TRDJ1, with D tentatively TRDD3 (8 bases). This CDR3 is 18 amino acids long. V was shortened by 3 bases and J by 10 bases, with 30 bases between the two germline ends. Germline loops: CDR1 TSWWSYY, CDR2 QGS. As DNA, the CDR3 is TGTGCTCTTGGGGATATGCTTCCTAATACTGGGGGCCCTACTGGACTCATCTTT. Translating it yields CALGDMLPNTGGPTGLIF.

This clone was seen a handful of times. Other DNA sequences of this sample code for an identical CDR3. The chain combines TRDV1 with TRDJ1; 10 nucleotides line up with TRDD3. The germline CDR1 and CDR2 sequences are TSWWSYY and QGS. The V gene end was trimmed by 1 base and the J gene end by 0 bases; junction bases not matched to a gene: 2. The CDR3 runs to 16 residues. This chain's CDR3 is CALGERTGGYTDKLIF. CDR3 sequence (DNA): TGTGCTCTTGGGGAACGGACTGGGGGATACACCGATAAACTCATCTTT.